This T cell receptor (beta chain) originates from a study of OX40 agonist ivuxolimab in advanced cancers. General study points: Expanded clones belonging to CD8+ T cells outnumbered, on average, those of CD4+. The study observed clonal expansion of CD4+ and CD8+ blood T cells by week 6 at 0.1 to 3.0 mg/kg.

As for this clone: Its specificity is unknown.

Measured with immunoSEQ multiplex PCR; TCRdb has only the in-frame clones, and not every one. In the table there are nearly 80,000 clones, approximately 85% of which are singletons. The ends were cut back, 2 bases at V and 4 bases at J, with 18 bases in the middle. CDR1 and CDR2 from the germline V gene are SGHNT and YENEEA. This CDR3 has 16 residues. The source was CD4+ or CD8+ T cells sorted from blood, collected in a trial of the OX40 agonist ivuxolimab. The chain uses TRBV11-3 and TRBJ2-7; either TRBD1 or TRBD2 may fit D (5 bases each). The TCR originated in an adult with an advanced solid tumor such as melanoma, head and neck, liver or kidney cancer. Here the CDR3 DNA reads TGTGCCAGCAGCTTAAGCCGGGACCCCATACTTTACGAGCAGTACTTC. Amino acid sequence: CASSLSRDPILYEQYF.